This paragraph reports one T cell receptor beta chain. Its antigen is as yet unknown. Subsets obtained from CD4+ cells comprised CD45RA+ naive and CD45RA-negative memory cells. Under the authors' procedure: ImmunoSEQ junction-only sequences lacked quality scores, so their filtering differed. The data were produced by immunoSEQ multiplex PCR, yet TCRdb's version contains in-frame clones alone and is incomplete. That table gives V, J and clone size, and the DNA gave D and trimming. The data contain 2 million to 2.5 million clones, approximately 95% of them singletons. There are 16 residues in the CDR3. Germline-derived CDR1 and CDR2 are LNHDA and SQIVND (reference sequence). The trim removed 4 bases at V and 4 bases at J, leaving 10 bases unmatched. The data are from a study of shared clonotypes between healthy human individuals. Notes on the study in general: The sampled material consisted only of blood, and tissue repertoires are likely to differ. The study's rarefaction showed incomplete sorted-subset sequencing despite large depth.

The chain has TRBV19 and TRBJ2-7, with 10 bases fitting TRBD1. This clonotype was obtained from a man in his late teens or twenties in good health. Some clones in this sample may be carry-over from other donors' samples. The sequenced sample consisted of naive CD4+ T cells from PBMCs. The sample's subset: CD45RA+ positively selected. CDR3 bases: TGTGCCAGTAGTAGCGCCCGGGACAGGGGAACTTACGAGCAGTACTTC. This encodes CASSSARDRGTYEQYF.